These 14 T cell receptor beta chains were all obtained from the same sample, sequenced in a study of neurological immune-mediated disorders. TCRdb recomputed calls from the 5' RACE reads with MiXCR, one row per CDR3 protein. The repertoire holds 85,000 to 100,000 distinct CDR3 sequences, with 3.5% to 4% as singletons. The sequenced sample was PBMCs. These receptor sequences come from a woman between 18 and 30 years old with multiple sclerosis.

This clonotype showed up many times. V gene TRBV6-6 combines with J gene TRBJ1-6; 8 nucleotides align to TRBD1. With V trimmed by 2 bases and J by 14 bases, 5 bases remained unmatched. The germline V gene encodes CDR1 MNHNY and CDR2 SVGAGI (reference sequence). CDR3 size: 13 residues. CDR3 coding DNA: TGTGCCAGCAGTTACCAGGGGGCCGCAGCCCTCCACTTT. Amino acid sequence: CASSYQGAAALHF.

This clonotype was found many times. V is TRBV20-1 and J is TRBJ2-7; tentatively, D is TRBD2 (5 bases). Germline lookup yields CDR1 DFQATT and CDR2 SNEGSKA (reference sequence). The CDR3 has 13 amino acids. Trimming pared 1 base from V and 4 bases from J, leaving 11 bases between. The CDR3 bases are TGCAGTGCTAGAGGGCGAGCGGAATACGAGCAGTACTTC. Protein product: CSARGRAEYEQYF.

The sample holds many counts of this clonotype. V and J are TRBV5-5 and TRBJ1-2; 8 nucleotides line up with TRBD1. CDR3 length: 16 residues. Germline V gene lookup returns CDR1 SGHKS and CDR2 YYEKEE (reference sequence). V trimming: 1 base; J trimming: 4 bases; junction bases outside the gene matches: 9. DNA for the CDR3: TGTGCCAGCAGCTTGTCGACAGGGGAAAAGGGCTATGGCTACACCTTC. Translation gives CASSLSTGEKGYGYTF.

This clonotype has at least ten counts. The chain carries TRBV11-1 and TRBJ2-5; TRBD1 agrees at 8 bases. Germline assignment: CDR1 SGHAT and CDR2 FQDESV (reference sequence). The CDR3 is 14 residues long. J was trimmed by 4 bases and V by 5 bases; bases with no gene match: 6. In DNA form, the CDR3 reads TGTGCCAGCAGCCCCGACAGGGGCAGAGAGACCCAGTACTTC. It codes for CASSPDRGRETQYF.

This clonotype was recorded once. The junction departs from germline at one end; a sequencing error may be responsible. This chain joins TRBV7-9 and TRBJ2-1; TRBD1 is a possible D gene (5 bases). Germline CDR1 reads SEHNR; CDR2 reads FQNEAQ (reference sequence). The CDR3 is made up of 13 amino acids. The CDR3: CASSPDMYNAQFF. The CDR3 nucleotides are TGTGCCAGCAGCCCGGACATGTACAATGCGCAGTTCTTC.

Remarks on this clonotype: A read error may explain this, as a much larger clone is one base away. This chain's CDR3 is CASSQVTGAKNIQYF. The CDR3 DNA is TGTGCCAGCAGCCAAGTGACAGGGGCCAAAAACATTCAGTACTTC. The chain has TRBV11-2 and TRBJ2-4; 7 nucleotides match TRBD1. The trim removed 5 bases at V and 1 base at J, leaving 5 bases unmatched. CDR3 size: 15 residues. The V gene's germline CDR1 is SGHAT and CDR2 FQNNGV. Filled out from reference TRBV11-2 and TRBJ2-4, the complete variable domain reads EAGVAQSPRYKIIEKRQSVAFWCNPISGHATLYWYQQILGQGPKLLIQFQNNGVVDDSQLPKDRFSAERLKGVDSTLKIQPAKLEDSAVYLCASSQVTGAKNIQYFGAGTRLSVL.

This clonotype was seen ten or more times. The J gene is TRBJ1-5, the V gene TRBV2; possibly TRBD1 for D (5 bases). The CDR3 totals 14 residues. Germline V gene sequence: CDR1 SNHLY, CDR2 FYNNEI. The ends were cut back, 1 base at V and 5 bases at J, with 9 bases in the middle. CDR3 coding DNA: TGTGCCAGCAGTGAAGGGGAGGGGTATCAGCCCCAGCATTTT. Translation gives CASSEGEGYQPQHF.

This clonotype was counted many times. The chain links TRBV20-1 to TRBJ2-5; D assignment may be TRBD1 or TRBD2 (7 bases each). V was trimmed by 5 bases and J by 0 bases, leaving 10 bases between them. The CDR3 runs to 13 residues. Germline CDR1 is DFQATT and CDR2 is SNEGSKA (reference sequence). The CDR3 spells CSAQGGYQETQYF. CDR3 DNA: TGCAGTGCTCAGGGGGGGTACCAAGAGACCCAGTACTTC.

This clonotype has a count of ten or more. In nucleotides, the CDR3 is TGCAGTGCTAGAGATCACCGGACAGGAGGGAACTATGGCTACACCTTC. Translated: CSARDHRTGGNYGYTF. V gene TRBV20-1 combines with J gene TRBJ1-2; 7 nucleotides match TRBD1. Germline lookup yields CDR1 DFQATT and CDR2 SNEGSKA (reference sequence). CDR3 length equals 16 residues. Trimming cost V 0 bases and J 2 bases; bases outside gene matches: 9.

As to this clonotype: With a much larger clone just one base away, this may be a read error. CDR3 coding DNA: TGTGCCAGCAGCTTGCACAGAGGAAATCAGCCCCAGAATTTT. Amino acids: CASSLHRGNQPQNF. The chain uses TRBV5-6 and TRBJ1-5, with D unresolved. There are 14 residues in the CDR3. Germline V gene data show CDR1 as SGHDT and CDR2 as YYEEEE.

This clonotype was seen a few times. This chain joins TRBV11-2 and TRBJ2-3, with D tentatively TRBD2 (5 bases). From germline, CDR1 is SGHAT and CDR2 FQNNGV. The CDR3 runs 12 residues. The V and J ends lost 2 bases and 10 bases respectively, with 10 bases between them. The CDR3 DNA reads as TGTGCCAGCAGCTTAACTAGGGCTGCGCAGTATTTT. Amino acids: CASSLTRAAQYF.

This clonotype has at least ten counts. The gene calls are TRBV7-9 and TRBJ1-5, with 12 bases fitting TRBD1. CDR1 is SEHNR and CDR2 is FQNEAQ in the germline V gene (reference sequence). The CDR3 runs to 15 residues. V trimming: 1 base; J trimming: 6 bases; junction bases outside the gene matches: 1. In DNA form, the CDR3 reads TGTGCCAGCAGCTTAGGGGGACAGGGGGCTCAGCCCCAGCATTTT. It translates to CASSLGGQGAQPQHF.

This clonotype occurred a few times. The chain carries TRBV7-6 and TRBJ1-1, with 9 positions matching TRBD1. This CDR3 has 16 residues. Germline CDR1 and CDR2: SGHVS and FNYEAQ. V shed 5 bases and J 1 base; nucleotides not matched to a gene: 8. The CDR3 nucleotides are TGTGCCAGCAGCCCTGGGACAGGGCTAACGAACACTGAAGCTTTCTTT. Protein sequence: CASSPGTGLTNTEAFF.

This clonotype was seen a handful of times. The rearrangement joins TRBV30 to TRBJ1-1; D remains ambiguous. The CDR3 runs to 14 residues. Between the trimmed V and J ends, which lost 2 bases and 0 bases, there was a span of 10 bases. From germline, CDR1 is GTSNPN and CDR2 SVGIG (reference sequence). In nucleotides, the CDR3 is TGTGCCTGGAGTACAACACCAATGAACACTGAAGCTTTCTTT. Protein sequence: CAWSTTPMNTEAFF. The full variable domain, rest sourced from reference TRBV30 and TRBJ1-1, is SQTIHQWPATLVQPVGSPLSLECTVEGTSNPNLYWYRQAAGRGLQLLFYSVGIGQISSEVPQNLSASRPQDRQFILSSKKLLLSDSGFYLCAWSTTPMNTEAFFGQGTRLTVV.